This T cell receptor beta chain was sequenced for a study of regulatory T cells in long-lasting Graves disease. V lost 9 bases and J lost 0, with 11 bases in between. Germline-derived CDR1 and CDR2 are MDHEN and SYDVKM. The CDR3 runs 13 residues. The table lists this clonotype with a few counts. Indicated time point: newly diagnosed GD, antithyroid drugs for less than 3 months. TCR sequences were obtained from RNA taken from PBMCs. Relying on iRepertoire HTBI primers and Arm-PCR of CDR3 regions, the team built TCR beta libraries. TCRdb used MiXCR to reprocess the multiplex PCR reads, holding one entry per CDR3 protein. In the table there are 400,000 to 500,000 distinct CDR3 sequences, approximately 16% of which are singletons. The data were also submitted as part of a second study, on T cells in Graves' hyperthyroidism and ophthalmopathy. This second report adds: Lactation, pregnancy, other autoimmune disease or uncontrolled infection excluded patients.

The chain is built from TRBV28 and TRBJ1-2, with D uncertain. The sequence derives from a woman aged 18-29 years with Graves disease. The material was peripheral blood mononuclear cells (PBMCs), obtained at new diagnosis, from a patient treated with antithyroid drugs. CDR3 DNA: TGTGCCAGTGCAGAAAATCCTAACTATGGCTACACCTTC. It is translated as CASAENPNYGYTF.